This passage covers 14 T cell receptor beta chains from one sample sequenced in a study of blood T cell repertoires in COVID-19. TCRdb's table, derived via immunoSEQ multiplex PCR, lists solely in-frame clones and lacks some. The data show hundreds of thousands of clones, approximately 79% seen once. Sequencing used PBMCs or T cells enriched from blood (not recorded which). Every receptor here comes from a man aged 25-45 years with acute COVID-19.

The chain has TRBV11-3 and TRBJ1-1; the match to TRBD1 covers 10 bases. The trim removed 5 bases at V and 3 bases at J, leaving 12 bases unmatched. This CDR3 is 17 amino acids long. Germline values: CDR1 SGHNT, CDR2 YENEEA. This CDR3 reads CASSPRQGATGHTEAFF. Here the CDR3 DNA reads TGTGCCAGCAGCCCGCGACAGGGGGCTACTGGGCACACTGAAGCTTTCTTT.

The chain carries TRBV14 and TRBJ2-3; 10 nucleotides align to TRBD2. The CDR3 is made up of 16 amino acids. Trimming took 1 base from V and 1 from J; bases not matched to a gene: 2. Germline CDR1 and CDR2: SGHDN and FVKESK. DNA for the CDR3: TGTGCCAGCAGCCAAGTCCTAGCGGGGGGCACAGATACGCAGTATTTT. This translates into CASSQVLAGGTDTQYF.

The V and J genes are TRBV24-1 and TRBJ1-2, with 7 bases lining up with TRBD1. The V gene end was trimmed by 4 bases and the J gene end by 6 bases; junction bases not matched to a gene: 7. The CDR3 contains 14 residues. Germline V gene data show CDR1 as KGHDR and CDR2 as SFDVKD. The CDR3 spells CATSDSGGLHGYTF. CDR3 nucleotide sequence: TGTGCCACCAGTGACTCAGGGGGGCTACATGGCTACACCTTC.

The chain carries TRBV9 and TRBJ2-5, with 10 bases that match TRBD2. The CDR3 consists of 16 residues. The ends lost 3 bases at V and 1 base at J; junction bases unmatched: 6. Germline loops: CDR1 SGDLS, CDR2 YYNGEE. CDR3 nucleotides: TGTGCCAGCAGCGCCATAAGCGGGGGGGCCCAAGAGACCCAGTACTTC. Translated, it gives CASSAISGGAQETQYF.

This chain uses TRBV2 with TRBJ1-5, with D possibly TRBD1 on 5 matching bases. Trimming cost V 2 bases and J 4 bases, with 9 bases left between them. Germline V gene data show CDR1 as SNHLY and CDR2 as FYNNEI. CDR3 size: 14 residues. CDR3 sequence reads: CASSEWQGNQPQHF. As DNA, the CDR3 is TGTGCCAGCAGTGAATGGCAGGGTAATCAGCCCCAGCATTTT.

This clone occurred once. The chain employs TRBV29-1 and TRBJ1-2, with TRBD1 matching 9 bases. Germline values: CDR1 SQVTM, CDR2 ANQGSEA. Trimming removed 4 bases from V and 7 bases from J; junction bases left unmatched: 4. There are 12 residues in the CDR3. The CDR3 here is CSVVGQGSGYTF. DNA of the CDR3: TGCAGCGTTGTGGGACAGGGTAGTGGCTACACCTTC.

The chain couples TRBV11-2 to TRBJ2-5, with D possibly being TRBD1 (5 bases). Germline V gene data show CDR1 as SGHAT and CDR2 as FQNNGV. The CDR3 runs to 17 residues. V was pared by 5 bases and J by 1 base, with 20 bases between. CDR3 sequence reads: CASSRYGHMAAQETQYF. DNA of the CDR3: TGTGCCAGCAGCCGATATGGACACATGGCCGCCCAAGAGACCCAGTACTTC.

The CDR3 DNA reads TGCGCCAGCAGCCTACAGACAGGGGGTGATGAAAAACTGTTTTTT. It codes for CASSLQTGGDEKLFF. V is TRBV5-1 and J is TRBJ1-4; 9 bases map to TRBD1. The CDR3 has 15 residues. Germline loops: CDR1 SGHRS, CDR2 YFSETQ. Germline trimming cut 4 bases from V and 6 bases from J; bases unmatched to any gene: 7.

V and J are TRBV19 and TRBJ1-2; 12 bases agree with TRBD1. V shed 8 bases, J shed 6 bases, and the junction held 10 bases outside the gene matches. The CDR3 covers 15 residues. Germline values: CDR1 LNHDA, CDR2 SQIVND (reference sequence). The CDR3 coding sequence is TGTGCCAGTCAACCCACCGGGACAGGGGGCCATGGCTACACCTTC. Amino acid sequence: CASQPTGTGGHGYTF.

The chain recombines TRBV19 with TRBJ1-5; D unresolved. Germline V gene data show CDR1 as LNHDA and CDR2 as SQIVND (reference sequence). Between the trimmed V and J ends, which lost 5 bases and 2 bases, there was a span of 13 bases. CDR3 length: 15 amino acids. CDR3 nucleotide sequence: TGTGCCAGTAGTGATACAATTCGTGGCAATCAGCCCCAGCATTTT. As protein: CASSDTIRGNQPQHF.

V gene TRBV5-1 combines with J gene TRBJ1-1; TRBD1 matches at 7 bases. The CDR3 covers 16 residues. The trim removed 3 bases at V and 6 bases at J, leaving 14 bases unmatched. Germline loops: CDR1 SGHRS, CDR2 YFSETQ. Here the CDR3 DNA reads TGCGCCAGCAGCTCGGGGAGACAGGGTTGGAGCGCTGAAGCTTTCTTT. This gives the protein CASSSGRQGWSAEAFF.

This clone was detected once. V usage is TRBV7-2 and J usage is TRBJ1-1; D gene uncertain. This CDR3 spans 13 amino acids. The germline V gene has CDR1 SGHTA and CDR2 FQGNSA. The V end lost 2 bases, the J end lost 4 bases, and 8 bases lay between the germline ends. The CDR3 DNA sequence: TGTGCCAGCAGCTTATCTCGGGGCACTGAAGCTTTCTTT. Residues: CASSLSRGTEAFF. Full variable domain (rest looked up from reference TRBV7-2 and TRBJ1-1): GAGVSQSPSNKVTEKGKDVELRCDPISGHTALYWYRQSLGQGLEFLIYFQGNSAPDKSGLPSDRFSAERTGGSVSTLTIQRTQQEDSAVYLCASSLSRGTEAFFGQGTRLTVV.

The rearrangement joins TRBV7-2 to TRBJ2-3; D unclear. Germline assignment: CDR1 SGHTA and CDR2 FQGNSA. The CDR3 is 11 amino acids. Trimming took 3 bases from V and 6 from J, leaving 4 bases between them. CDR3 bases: TGTGCCAGCAGCTTCAGGGATACGCAGTATTTT. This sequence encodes CASSFRDTQYF.

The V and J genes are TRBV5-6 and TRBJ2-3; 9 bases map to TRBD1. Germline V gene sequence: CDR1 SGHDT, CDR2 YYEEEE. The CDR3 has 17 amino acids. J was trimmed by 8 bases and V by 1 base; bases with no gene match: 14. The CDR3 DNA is TGTGCCAGCAGCTTGCTTTATTGGGGGACAGGGTACGGTACGCAGTATTTT. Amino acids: CASSLLYWGTGYGTQYF.